What follows are 14 T cell receptor beta chains derived from one specimen sequenced in a study of patients and donors after allogeneic stem cell transplantation. From the RT-PCR reads, TCRdb called clonotypes with MiXCR, one entry per CDR3 protein. Here the sample spans some 90,000 distinct CDR3 sequences, roughly 52% being singletons. Sequencing input: blood, either unsorted or a sorted T cell fraction (not recorded which). The receptors stem from a human donor who was either an allogeneic HSCT recipient or a stem cell or donor lymphocyte infusion donor (not recorded which). It is not recorded whose cells these are; they may come from a transplant donor.

This clonotype has more than one count but fewer than ten. This chain joins TRBV5-6 and TRBJ1-2; tentative D call: TRBD1 (6 bases). The germline gives CDR1 SGHDT, CDR2 YYEEEE. V lost 0 bases to trimming and J lost 7 bases, with 13 bases between them. This CDR3 has 14 residues. CDR3 in amino acids: CASSLEQGMIGYTF. CDR3 coding DNA: TGTGCCAGCAGCTTGGAACAGGGCATGATTGGCTACACCTTC.

This chain connects TRBV4-2 to TRBJ1-5; D gene ambiguous. The V and J ends lost 0 bases and 3 bases respectively, with 12 bases between them. The CDR3 covers 16 residues. CDR1 LGHNA and CDR2 YNFKEQ come from the germline V gene. CDR3 sequence reads: CASSQESAPNNQPQHF. Written as DNA, the CDR3 is TGTGCCAGCAGCCAAGAATCGGCACCTAACAATCAGCCCCAGCATTTT.

Only one count was recorded for this clonotype. The J gene is TRBJ1-1, the V gene TRBV3-1; the match to TRBD1 covers 7 bases. V lost 6 bases to trimming and J lost 0 bases; unmatched junction nucleotides: 7. CDR1 LGHDT and CDR2 YNNKEL come from the germline V gene (reference sequence). The CDR3 spans 15 residues. In DNA, the CDR3 is TGTGCCAGCAGAGAGGGGGACAGACTGAACACTGAAGCTTTCTTT. It translates to CASREGDRLNTEAFF.

V gene TRBV3-1 combines with J gene TRBJ1-2, with 7 bases that match TRBD1. Per the germline V gene, CDR1 is LGHDT and CDR2 is YNNKEL (reference sequence). This CDR3 has 14 residues. V was clipped by 5 bases and J by 2 bases; unmatched bases: 5. The CDR3 protein is CASSGTAVNYGYTF. CDR3 nucleotide sequence: TGTGCCAGCAGCGGGACAGCGGTAAACTATGGCTACACCTTC.

This clonotype was detected a few times. This sequence joins TRBV27 and TRBJ1-2; TRBD1 matches 8 bases. The CDR3 consists of 13 residues. CDR1 and CDR2 (germline): MNHEY, SMNVEV (reference sequence). V lost 8 bases, J lost 1 base, and 3 bases stayed unmatched. CDR3 residues: CASCGQGNYGYTF. The CDR3 nucleotides read TGTGCCAGCTGCGGACAGGGTAACTATGGCTACACCTTC.

This clonotype was detected a few times. V and J are TRBV20-1 and TRBJ1-4, with D uncertain. Germline V gene data show CDR1 as DFQATT and CDR2 as SNEGSKA (reference sequence). This CDR3 is 16 amino acids long. V lost 0 bases and J 5 bases, leaving 16 bases between the germline ends. In nucleotides, the CDR3 is TGCAGTGCTAGAGATCCTGGGGAGATCCTGAATGAAAAACTGTTTTTT. This gives the protein CSARDPGEILNEKLFF.

The sample holds a few counts of this clonotype. V is TRBV27 and J is TRBJ1-1; TRBD1 aligns across 7 bases. Germline CDR1 MNHEY, CDR2 SMNVEV (reference sequence). V was clipped by 6 bases and J by 4 bases; unmatched bases: 14. This CDR3 has 16 residues. CDR3 coding DNA: TGTGCCAGCAGCCCCCCACCATGGACAGGTTTCACTGAAGCTTTCTTT. Amino acids: CASSPPPWTGFTEAFF.

This clonotype was found once. This rearrangement joins TRBV7-3 to TRBJ1-2; 8 bases fit TRBD1. Germline V gene sequence: CDR1 SGHTA, CDR2 FQGTGA. CDR3 length equals 15 residues. After removal of 0 bases from V and 3 bases from J, the junction contained 3 bases not matched to a gene. CDR3 DNA: TGTGCCAGCAGCTTAACCGGGACAGGCGACTATGGCTACACCTTC. Protein sequence: CASSLTGTGDYGYTF.

The chain couples TRBV5-6 to TRBJ2-1, with 8 bases identical to TRBD2. The CDR3 consists of 16 residues. In germline, CDR1 is SGHDT, CDR2 YYEEEE. The ends lost 4 bases at V and 0 bases at J; junction bases unmatched: 6. CDR3 sequence reads: CASSGIAGSSYNEQFF. The CDR3 nucleotides read TGTGCCAGCAGCGGTATAGCGGGAAGCTCCTACAATGAGCAGTTCTTC. Looking up the rest from reference TRBV5-6 and TRBJ2-1 gives the full variable domain: DAGVTQSPTHLIKTRGQQVTLRCSPKSGHDTVSWYQQALGQGPQFIFQYYEEEERQRGNFPDRFSGHQFPNYSSELNVNALLLGDSALYLCASSGIAGSSYNEQFFGPGTRLTVL.

This clonotype has more than one count but fewer than ten. The V call is TRBV5-1, the J call TRBJ1-3; D gene ambiguous. CDR1 is SGHRS, CDR2 YFSETQ, per germline. The ends were cut back, 2 bases at V and 0 bases at J, with 6 bases in the middle. This CDR3 has 14 residues. The CDR3, as DNA: TGCGCCAGCAGCTTTAAGGGCTCTGGAAACACCATATATTTT. This gives the protein CASSFKGSGNTIYF.

The rearrangement joins TRBV4-3 to TRBJ2-1, with 11 bases fitting TRBD2. The junction had 7 bases not matched to a gene; V was cut back by 1 base and J by 8 bases. Germline assignment: CDR1 LGHNA and CDR2 YSLEER. CDR3 length: 16 residues. CDR3 residues: CASSQGYSGRVDEQFF. In DNA form, the CDR3 reads TGCGCCAGCAGCCAAGGGTATAGCGGGAGGGTCGATGAGCAGTTCTTC.

The chain links TRBV7-2 to TRBJ2-2, with 9 bases that match TRBD2. V shed 5 bases, J shed 6 bases, and the junction held 10 bases outside the gene matches. This CDR3 spans 16 amino acids. Germline V gives CDR1 SGHTA, CDR2 FQGNSA. CDR3 sequence: CASSPLGLAGAGELFF. DNA for the CDR3: TGTGCCAGCAGCCCCCTTGGATTAGCGGGAGCCGGGGAGCTGTTTTTT.

The chain joins TRBV20-1 to TRBJ2-7; D gene ambiguous. There are 14 residues in the CDR3. Germline CDR1 reads DFQATT; CDR2 reads SNEGSKA (reference sequence). V dropped 3 bases and J dropped 4 bases, with 16 bases sitting between them. CDR3 DNA sequence: TGCAGTGCTAGCCTGAACGCCGAAGCTTACGAGCAGTACTTC. Residues: CSASLNAEAYEQYF.

This clonotype was counted a few times. The chain has TRBV10-3 and TRBJ1-2; D not certain. Germline loops: CDR1 ENHRY, CDR2 SYGVKD. CDR3 length: 15 amino acids. Trimming took 3 bases from V and 4 from J, leaving 15 bases between them. CDR3 coding DNA: TGTGCCATCAGTGACCCTGGCACGGGCGGCTATGGCTACACCTTC. Amino acid sequence: CAISDPGTGGYGYTF.